This T cell receptor (beta chain) was captured in a study of cytomegalovirus exposure and HLA in healthy donors. Looking at the study overall: Earlier, 150 million to 200 million T cells were analyzed, and 117 million unique TCR beta sequences were found among them. HLA-typed donors contributed approximately 86 million unique TCRs, which were held in an early data release.

Study-wide results and limits: The study assumed roughly uniform donor sequencing depth for presence/absence analyses. The study carried out a later analysis of TCR beta sequences. It associated roughly 17,000 of them with specific HLA alleles at a false discovery rate of 0.05.

The PCR ran on 60 Vbeta and 13 Jbeta primers. Only in-frame clones appear in the TCRdb table, and some are missing; sequencing was by immunoSEQ multiplex PCR. Found here are 95,000 to 100,000 clones, 70% to 80% of them singletons; the top ten hold roughly 19%. V was cut by 5 bases and J by 13 bases, with 12 bases left in between. The CDR3 is 11 amino acids. Looked up from germline, CDR1 is LNHDA and CDR2 is SQIVND (reference sequence). With respect to this clone: The antigen remains unidentified.

The TCR comes from a woman in her fifties or sixties in good health and CMV-seropositive. The sequencing input was PBMCs. The chain uses TRBV19 and TRBJ2-1, with D maybe TRBD2 (5 bases). The CDR3: CASSLGLGQFF. CDR3 nucleotides: TGTGCCAGTAGTCTCGGACTTGGCCAGTTCTTC.